Below are 10 T cell receptor beta chains sequenced from a single sample in a study of T cell responses to AZD1222 COVID-19 vaccine. Assay used: immunoSEQ multiplex PCR; TCRdb lists only in-frame clones, some missing. The data contain approximately 150,000 clones, around 87% of them seen just once; the ten biggest clones take up approximately 4.5%. Sequencing was performed on peripheral blood, taken 28 days after the second AZD1222 dose. All receptors derive from an adult who received the AZD1222 COVID-19 vaccine.

This clone was seen only a few times. The gene calls are TRBV6-5 and TRBJ2-1; TRBD2 might be the D (6 bases). The CDR3 extends over 15 amino acids. Germline CDR1 MNHEY, CDR2 SVGAGI. Trimming pared 7 bases from V and 4 bases from J, leaving 17 bases between. The CDR3, as DNA: TGTGCCAGCAATCTCCGCGCGGGGCCGTACAATGAGCAGTTCTTC. As protein: CASNLRAGPYNEQFF.

This clone has only one observation. J is TRBJ1-2 and V is TRBV19; D gene ambiguous. The CDR3 sequence is 12 residues long. Germline V lookup: CDR1 LNHDA, CDR2 SQIVND (reference sequence). V lost 7 bases and J 4 bases, leaving 10 bases between the germline ends. As DNA, the CDR3 is TGTGCCAGTATTCCAGTGAGCTATGGCTACACCTTC. Amino acid sequence: CASIPVSYGYTF.

The gene calls are TRBV7-2 and TRBJ1-6; tentative D call: TRBD1 (5 bases). The ends were cut back, 1 base at V and 10 bases at J, with 17 bases in the middle. The germline CDR1 and CDR2 sequences are SGHTA and FQGNSA. The CDR3 has 16 amino acids. CDR3 DNA sequence: TGTGCCAGCAGCTTAGAGATAAGTGGGGGGAGGTCACCCCTCCACTTT. This encodes CASSLEISGGRSPLHF.

The chain carries TRBV7-9 and TRBJ2-3; no clear D gene. Trimming stripped 1 base from V and 3 bases from J, with 8 bases between. Germline-derived CDR1 and CDR2 are SEHNR and FQNEAQ (reference sequence). The CDR3 loop spans 14 amino acids. Written as DNA, the CDR3 is TGTGCCAGCAGCTTAGGTGCAGTGACAGATACGCAGTATTTT. It yields the protein CASSLGAVTDTQYF.

The V and J genes are TRBV6-5 and TRBJ2-6; tentatively, D is TRBD1 (6 bases). The germline V gene encodes CDR1 MNHEY and CDR2 SVGAGI. The germline V and J ends were trimmed by 6 bases and 0 bases, with 9 bases remaining between them. The CDR3 contains 15 residues. The CDR3 is CASRKQGSGANVLTF. The CDR3 bases are TGTGCCAGCAGAAAACAGGGCTCTGGGGCCAACGTCCTGACTTTC.

The chain has TRBV7-3 and TRBJ2-1, with 7 bases identical to TRBD1. Germline assignment: CDR1 SGHTA and CDR2 FQGTGA. V gave up 1 base and J gave up 5 bases; unmatched junction bases: 5. This CDR3 spans 15 amino acids. This CDR3 reads CASSLIGTANNEQFF. The CDR3 DNA follows: TGTGCCAGCAGCTTAATCGGGACAGCTAACAATGAGCAGTTCTTC.

The chain recombines TRBV2 with TRBJ2-7; possible D gene TRBD2, 6 bases. In germline, CDR1 is SNHLY, CDR2 FYNNEI. This CDR3 contains 13 residues. With 6 bases removed from V and 4 bases from J, the gap between germline ends came to 13 bases. CDR3 bases: TGTGCCAGCAGGGAGGGGATGGGATACGAGCAGTACTTC. Translation gives CASREGMGYEQYF.

This chain joins TRBV6-1 and TRBJ1-1; maybe TRBD1 (6 bases). V was shortened by 4 bases and J by 4 bases, with 22 bases between the two germline ends. The CDR3 runs to 17 residues. Germline loops: CDR1 MNHNS, CDR2 SASEGT. CDR3 in amino acids: CASSVPRTGKRGTEAFF. In nucleotides, the CDR3 is TGTGCCAGCAGTGTGCCCCGAACAGGGAAAAGGGGCACTGAAGCTTTCTTT.

The chain has TRBV5-1 and TRBJ2-2; 14 bases are shared with TRBD2. The CDR3 extends over 17 amino acids. CDR1 and CDR2 (germline): SGHRS, YFSETQ. The trim removed 0 bases at V and 6 bases at J, leaving 4 bases unmatched. The CDR3 sequence is CASSLVGLAGGSGELFF. For the CDR3, the DNA is TGCGCCAGCAGCTTGGTTGGACTAGCGGGGGGCTCCGGGGAGCTGTTTTTT.

The CDR3 loop reads CASGPRRDATNEKLFF. The CDR3 DNA is TGTGCTAGTGGCCCAAGACGGGACGCAACTAATGAAAAACTGTTTTTT. The rearrangement joins TRBV12-5 to TRBJ1-4; D is perhaps TRBD1 (5 bases). V was cut by 6 bases and J by 0 bases, with 14 bases left in between. The CDR3 length is 16 residues. The V gene's germline CDR1 is LGHNT and CDR2 FRNRAP.